The next 23 T cell receptor beta chains were all read from a single sample in a study of identifying expanded T cells in peripheral blood. TCRdb keeps only in-frame clones here, not all; method: immunoSEQ multiplex PCR. The sample includes 120,000 or so clones, roughly 82% seen only once; the top ten take around 3.3%. Sequenced material: blood. The source of these receptors is a person aged 18 to 70 in good health.

The CDR3 DNA reads TGTGCCTGGAGTGTACAGGGACTCGTCTACGAGCAGTACTTC. Protein sequence: CAWSVQGLVYEQYF. The chain is built from TRBV30 and TRBJ2-7; D may be TRBD1 or TRBD2 (6 bases each). This CDR3 is built from 14 residues. Deletions cut 0 bases from V and 3 bases from J, with 12 bases between. Germline loops: CDR1 GTSNPN, CDR2 SVGIG (reference sequence).

The chain employs TRBV19 and TRBJ2-1; perhaps TRBD2 as D (7 bases). Germline loops: CDR1 LNHDA, CDR2 SQIVND (reference sequence). Trimming removed 1 base at V and 5 bases at J, with 18 bases between. This CDR3 region has 17 residues. The chain's CDR3 is CASSIAGGGARNNEQFF. Here the CDR3 DNA reads TGTGCCAGTAGTATAGCGGGGGGCGGGGCCCGTAACAATGAGCAGTTCTTC. Full variable domain (rest looked up from reference TRBV19 and TRBJ2-1): DGGITQSPKYLFRKEGQNVTLSCEQNLNHDAMYWYRQDPGQGLRLIYYSQIVNDFQKGDIAEGYSVSREKKESFPLTVTSAQKNPTAFYLCASSIAGGGARNNEQFFGPGTRLTVL.

In DNA, the CDR3 is TGTGCCAGCAGCTTATTACCGGGACAGCCTAACTATGGCTACACCTTC. This gives the protein CASSLLPGQPNYGYTF. This rearrangement joins TRBV7-2 to TRBJ1-2, with TRBD1 identical over 7 bases. The CDR3 is 16 amino acids. Germline loops: CDR1 SGHTA, CDR2 FQGNSA. V gave up 2 bases and J gave up 0 bases; unmatched junction bases: 6.

The table lists this clone with a few counts. CDR3 residues: CASSPGPREGETQYF. The CDR3 DNA sequence: TGTGCCAGCAGCCCAGGACCCCGAGAGGGAGAGACCCAGTACTTC. The chain carries TRBV5-6 and TRBJ2-5, with a weak D call TRBD2 (5 bases). This CDR3 region has 15 residues. Trimming cost V 4 bases and J 4 bases, with 17 bases left between them. Germline V gives CDR1 SGHDT, CDR2 YYEEEE.

The gene calls are TRBV6-6 and TRBJ2-1; D remains unclear. This CDR3 comprises 13 residues. Germline loops: CDR1 MNHNY, CDR2 SVGAGI (reference sequence). The ends were cut back, 0 bases at V and 3 bases at J, with 3 bases in the middle. CDR3 residues: CASSYSDYNEQFF. DNA for the CDR3: TGTGCCAGCAGTTACTCGGACTACAATGAGCAGTTCTTC.

J is TRBJ2-3 and V is TRBV2, with 8 nucleotides matching TRBD1. Germline CDR1 reads SNHLY; CDR2 reads FYNNEI. CDR3 length: 16 residues. V trimming: 6 bases; J trimming: 4 bases; junction bases outside the gene matches: 12. Here the CDR3 DNA reads TGTGCCAGCAGCGGCCCTGGACAGGGACGAGCAGATACGCAGTATTTT. It encodes CASSGPGQGRADTQYF.

There are a few counts of this clone. The chain has TRBV30 and TRBJ1-1, with TRBD1 as a possible D gene (6 bases). The CDR3 consists of 14 residues. V was cut by 2 bases and J by 4 bases, with 14 bases left in between. Germline V gene data show CDR1 as GTSNPN and CDR2 as SVGIG (reference sequence). The CDR3, as DNA: TGTGCCTGGAGTAGGGGGGGAAGGGGCACTGAAGCTTTCTTT. It codes for CAWSRGGRGTEAFF.

The chain joins TRBV2 to TRBJ1-5; TRBD1 might be the D (5 bases). The CDR3 extends over 15 amino acids. V lost 0 bases and J 7 bases, leaving 13 bases between the germline ends. Per the germline V gene, CDR1 is SNHLY and CDR2 is FYNNEI. The CDR3 loop reads CASSEARQGRQPQHF. CDR3 coding DNA: TGTGCCAGCAGTGAAGCCCGGCAGGGACGGCAGCCCCAGCATTTT.

The V call is TRBV29-1, the J call TRBJ1-4; D call uncertain. Looked up from germline, CDR1 is SQVTM and CDR2 is ANQGSEA. The CDR3 runs to 13 residues. With 4 bases removed from V and 7 bases from J, the gap between germline ends came to 13 bases. CDR3 region: CSVALEGSEKLFF. The CDR3 DNA follows: TGCAGCGTTGCGTTGGAAGGGTCTGAAAAACTGTTTTTT.

This clone was picked up a small number of times. The chain carries TRBV7-9 and TRBJ1-4; D is ambiguous. CDR1 is SEHNR, CDR2 FQNEAQ, per germline (reference sequence). V was pared by 3 bases and J by 7 bases, with 15 bases between. The CDR3 contains 15 residues. The CDR3 DNA reads as TGTGCCAGCAGCTTCCGTGGGCCCGAGGGTGAAAAACTGTTTTTT. Its protein is CASSFRGPEGEKLFF.

With regard to this clone: This specimen includes other DNA sequences encoding the same CDR3. The rearrangement links TRBV4-3 to TRBJ1-1; tentative D call: TRBD1 (5 bases). The CDR3 has 13 residues. Trimming took 0 bases from V and 5 from J, leaving 7 bases between them. The germline V gene encodes CDR1 LGHNA and CDR2 YSLEER. The CDR3 coding sequence is TGCGCCAGCAGCCAAGATTGGGGGACTGAAGCTTTCTTT. Translating it yields CASSQDWGTEAFF.

V and J are TRBV9 and TRBJ1-4, with D possibly TRBD1 on 6 matching bases. The length of the CDR3 is 15 residues. CDR1 is SGDLS, CDR2 YYNGEE, per germline. V shed 4 bases and J shed 6 bases, with 16 bases lying between them. CDR3 DNA: TGTGCCAGCAGCTCTGGGCGAGGGGGGGATGAAAAACTGTTTTTT. Translated: CASSSGRGGDEKLFF.

V gene TRBV7-9 combines with J gene TRBJ1-5; possibly TRBD1 for D (5 bases). Trimming left V 5 bases short and J 0 bases short, with 11 bases between. The CDR3 is 15 residues long. Per germline, CDR1 SEHNR and CDR2 FQNEAQ (reference sequence). The CDR3, as DNA: TGTGCCAGCAGCCGGGGGACTGGTAGCAATCAGCCCCAGCATTTT. It is translated as CASSRGTGSNQPQHF.

The chain couples TRBV4-3 to TRBJ1-5, with D tentatively TRBD1 (5 bases). The germline CDR1 and CDR2 sequences are LGHNA and YSLEER. The CDR3 sequence is 16 residues long. Deletions cut 0 bases from V and 5 bases from J, with 14 bases between. In DNA, the CDR3 is TGCGCCAGCAGCCAAGATTTGGGGACCGGGGATCAGCCCCAGCATTTT. It translates to CASSQDLGTGDQPQHF.

This chain links TRBV4-3 with TRBJ1-2, with D uncertain. The CDR3 extends over 14 amino acids. V lost 4 bases and J lost 6, with 15 bases in between. From germline, CDR1 is LGHNA and CDR2 YSLEER. This chain's CDR3 is CASSPLSEGDGYTF. DNA of the CDR3: TGCGCCAGCAGCCCCTTGTCCGAAGGCGATGGCTACACCTTC.

This rearrangement joins TRBV19 to TRBJ1-2; 11 bases align to TRBD1. The ends lost 2 bases at V and 6 bases at J; junction bases unmatched: 5. CDR3 length: 15 residues. Germline CDR1 LNHDA, CDR2 SQIVND (reference sequence). This chain's CDR3 is CASSIYRTGGDGYTF. CDR3 sequence (DNA): TGTGCCAGTAGTATATACCGGACAGGGGGCGATGGCTACACCTTC.

The table lists this clone with a few counts. This chain joins TRBV27 and TRBJ2-7; 7 bases line up with TRBD2. With 5 bases clipped from V and 1 base from J, the junction kept 8 bases outside the gene matches. From germline, CDR1 is MNHEY and CDR2 SMNVEV (reference sequence). This CDR3 has 15 amino acids. The CDR3 coding sequence is TGTGCCAGCAGTCGGGGAGGGTTGCGATCCTACGAGCAGTACTTC. Protein sequence: CASSRGGLRSYEQYF.

This chain links TRBV7-2 with TRBJ2-1; no reliable D call. CDR1 is SGHTA, CDR2 FQGNSA, per germline. V dropped 2 bases and J dropped 8 bases, with 7 bases sitting between them. This CDR3 is built from 12 residues. The CDR3 DNA reads TGTGCCAGCAGCTTACTTTATTATGAGCAGTTCTTC. It translates to CASSLLYYEQFF.

The chain links TRBV7-2 to TRBJ1-2; 8 positions match TRBD1. Looked up from germline, CDR1 is SGHTA and CDR2 is FQGNSA. CDR3 length: 15 residues. J gave up 4 bases and V 1 base, and 5 bases lay outside the gene matches. CDR3 in amino acids: CASSLDWTGLYGYTF. The CDR3 bases are TGTGCCAGCAGCTTAGATTGGACAGGGCTCTATGGCTACACCTTC.

The V call is TRBV7-9, the J call TRBJ2-7; 10 bases map to TRBD1. The V and J ends lost 0 bases and 5 bases, in that order; junction bases with no gene match: 7. CDR3 length: 16 amino acids. Germline V CDR1 and CDR2: SEHNR, FQNEAQ (reference sequence). CDR3 coding DNA: TGTGCCAGCAGCTTAGCTGGGACAGGGGTTTGGAACGAGCAGTACTTC. It encodes CASSLAGTGVWNEQYF.

The chain joins TRBV7-3 to TRBJ2-6; D possibly uses TRBD1 or TRBD2 (5 bases each). The CDR3 consists of 16 residues. Germline V CDR1 and CDR2: SGHTA, FQGTGA. Trimming shortened V by 3 bases and J by 4 bases, and 13 bases separated the two germline ends. The CDR3 spells CASSFGGAPGANVLTF. The CDR3 DNA is TGTGCCAGCAGCTTTGGGGGAGCCCCGGGGGCCAACGTCCTGACTTTC.

The chain has TRBV18 and TRBJ2-7; 10 bases match TRBD1. The CDR3 runs to 14 residues. With 3 bases clipped from V and 11 bases from J, the junction kept 10 bases outside the gene matches. The germline V gene has CDR1 KGHSH and CDR2 LQKENI. CDR3 residues: CASSPTGGSQGEYF. The DNA of the CDR3 is TGTGCCAGCTCACCGACAGGGGGCTCCCAGGGGGAGTACTTC. Looking up the rest from reference TRBV18 and TRBJ2-7 gives the full variable domain: NAGVMQNPRHLVRRRGQEARLRCSPMKGHSHVYWYRQLPEEGLKFMVYLQKENIIDESGMPKERFSAEFPKEGPSILRIQQVVRGDSAAYFCASSPTGGSQGEYFGPGTRLTVT.

This chain links TRBV5-3 with TRBJ1-2; unclear D gene. TRBV5-3 is classed as an ORF, of uncertain function. CDR3 length: 15 residues. V lost 2 bases and J lost 4, with 15 bases in between. The DNA of the CDR3 is TGTGCCAGAAGCTTCTTCTTTGTTGGCGGCTATGGCTACACCTTC. This encodes CARSFFFVGGYGYTF.